This TCR beta chain originates from a study of blood T cells in healthy people across ages. General study results and limits: Relative to aged donors, long-lived donors carried more naive CD4+ cells and displayed higher diversity.

Total RNA, at least 6 micrograms per sample, was extracted from PBMCs. This clonotype was counted at least ten times. Its matching antigen is unknown. The authors ran a second PCR of about 7 to 11 cycles using a sample-barcoded 5' primer and a J-beta primer mix. TCRdb redid the calling of the 5' RACE reads with MiXCR, one entry per CDR3 protein. The table has under 2 million distinct CDR3 sequences, about 31% seen once. CDR1 is DFQATT, CDR2 SNEGSKA, per germline (reference sequence). V was shortened by 0 bases and J by 5 bases, with 17 bases between the two germline ends. This CDR3 spans 15 amino acids.

Specimen: blood. The chain uses TRBV20-1 and TRBJ2-7; possibly TRBD1 for D (7 bases). The TCR was taken from a woman aged 25 to 39 in good health. CDR3 nucleotide sequence: TGCAGTGCTAGAGATAGGGTGACAGGGAGGAACGAGCAGTACTTC. Protein: CSARDRVTGRNEQYF.